Listed below are T cell receptor beta chains from one sample, sequenced in a study of blood T cell repertoires in COVID-19. Sequencing used immunoSEQ multiplex PCR; TCRdb keeps in-frame clones, though not all of them. Among around 300,000 clones listed, roughly 90% were seen once. Sequenced sample: peripheral blood. The receptors come from a man younger than 30 with active or convalescent COVID-19. The CDR3 runs from the conserved cysteine through the conserved F or W. D genes are given only for firm matches. Clone sizes are given selectively: once, few, many, or a class where the clone is expanded.

V: TRBV5-1; D: TRBD2; size: -; J: TRBJ2-1; DNA: TGCGCCAGCAGCTTGGGGGCTAGCGGAGACAATGAGCAGTTCTTC; CDR3: CASSLGASGDNEQFF
V: TRBV4-1; D: -; size: -; J: TRBJ1-6; DNA: TGCGCCAGCAGCCCCGTGTTAGCGGGAAATTCACCCCTCCACTTT; CDR3: CASSPVLAGNSPLHF
V: TRBV6-6; D: TRBD2; size: -; J: TRBJ2-7; DNA: TGTGCCAGCAGCATAGCGGGGGCCTCTCCCTACGAGCAGTACTTC; CDR3: CASSIAGASPYEQYF
V: TRBV16; D: TRBD1; size: -; J: TRBJ1-4; DNA: TGTGCCAGCAGCCAACAGCAGGGGGGTGAAAAACTGTTTTTT; CDR3: CASSQQQGGEKLFF
V: TRBV24-1; D: -; size: -; J: TRBJ1-2; DNA: TGTGCCACCAGTTCAGGGCCCCACTATGGCTACACCTTC; CDR3: CATSSGPHYGYTF
V: TRBV13; D: -; size: -; J: TRBJ1-1; DNA: TGTGCCAGCAGCTTAGTAAAGGGAGGTGGCACTGAAGCTTTCTTT; CDR3: CASSLVKGGGTEAFF
V: TRBV18; D: TRBD2; size: -; J: TRBJ2-1; DNA: TGTGCCAGCTCACGGACTAGCGGTAGAAACAATGAGCAGTTCTTC; CDR3: CASSRTSGRNNEQFF
V: TRBV3-1/TRBV3-2; D: -; size: -; J: TRBJ2-3; DNA: TGTGCCAGCAGCCAAGAATCGGTCGGCACAGATACGCAGTATTTT; CDR3: CASSQESVGTDTQYF
V: TRBV5-4; D: TRBD1; size: -; J: TRBJ1-1; DNA: TGTGCCAGCAGACCCCAGGGGGATACTGAAGCTTTCTTT; CDR3: CASRPQGDTEAFF
V: TRBV6-2/TRBV6-3; D: -; size: -; J: TRBJ1-5; DNA: TGTGCCAGCGGCCTACCCGGGGGTAATCAGCCCCAGCATTTT; CDR3: CASGLPGGNQPQHF
V: TRBV18; D: -; size: -; J: TRBJ2-5; DNA: TGTGCCAGCTCACAAGAGGCGGGAGAGACCCAGTACTTC; CDR3: CASSQEAGETQYF
V: TRBV19; D: -; size: -; J: TRBJ1-2; DNA: TGTGCCACATTTACCCAGGCAGGATTCCTTAACTATGGCTACACCTTC; CDR3: CATFTQAGFLNYGYTF
V: TRBV18; D: -; size: -; J: TRBJ1-6; DNA: TGTGCCAGCTCAGAACGACAAAGCTCCTATAATTCACCCCTCCACTTT; CDR3: CASSERQSSYNSPLHF
V: TRBV7-8; D: -; size: -; J: TRBJ1-5; DNA: TGTGCCAGCAGCCCACTTGCGTTGTCGAGTCAGCCCCAGCATTTT; CDR3: CASSPLALSSQPQHF
V: TRBV14; D: TRBD2; size: -; J: TRBJ2-1; DNA: TGTGCCAGCAGCCCGCCTAGCGGGGGGCGGAATGAGCAGTTCTTC; CDR3: CASSPPSGGRNEQFF
V: TRBV5-1; D: -; size: -; J: TRBJ2-7; DNA: TGCGCCAGCAGCTTGTCGGGAGCCCGACGATTTTACGAGCAGTACTTC; CDR3: CASSLSGARRFYEQYF
V: TRBV2; D: -; size: once; J: TRBJ2-5; DNA: TGTGCCAGCAGTGAGGAAGGAGAGTACCAAGAGACCCAGTACTTC; CDR3: CASSEEGEYQETQYF
V: TRBV6-5; D: -; size: -; J: TRBJ1-3; DNA: TGTGCCTGCCGCGTTTTCGACACCATATATTTT; CDR3: CACRVFDTIYF
V: TRBV7-8; D: -; size: -; J: TRBJ1-3; DNA: TGTGCCAGCAGCTTAGTTGTCAGGGGTCTACCCACAATCTCTGGAAACACCATATATTTT; CDR3: CASSLVVRGLPTISGNTIYF
V: TRBV29-1; D: -; size: -; J: TRBJ2-7; DNA: TGCAGCGTTGATGACAGTGGAACCTACGAGCAGTACTTC; CDR3: CSVDDSGTYEQYF
V: TRBV13; D: TRBD2; size: -; J: TRBJ2-1; DNA: TGTGCCAGCAGCTTCGGACTAGCGGGGGGGCCTCCATATAGTGAGCAGTTCTTC; CDR3: CASSFGLAGGPPYSEQFF
V: TRBV5-6; D: -; size: once; J: TRBJ1-3; DNA: TGTGCCAGCAGCTTGGGATACGGGGAAGGAAACACCATATATTTT; CDR3: CASSLGYGEGNTIYF
V: TRBV6-5; D: -; size: -; J: TRBJ1-2; DNA: TGTGCCAGCAGTTACTCACCGGGACAACTCGTAGGCTACACCTTC; CDR3: CASSYSPGQLVGYTF
V: TRBV19; D: -; size: -; J: TRBJ1-5; DNA: TGTGCCAGTAGCCCATCAGGGAATCAGCCCCAGCATTTT; CDR3: CASSPSGNQPQHF
V: TRBV3-1/TRBV3-2; D: TRBD2; size: -; J: TRBJ2-1; DNA: TGTGCCAGCAGCCAGGGCGGGGGGGCTGGAGAGCAGTTCTTC; CDR3: CASSQGGGAGEQFF
V: TRBV9; D: -; size: -; J: TRBJ2-1; DNA: TGTGCCAGCAGCGTACAAGGGACTAATGAGCAGTTCTTC; CDR3: CASSVQGTNEQFF
V: TRBV6-6; D: -; size: -; J: TRBJ1-5; DNA: TGTGCCAGCAGTTATCATACAGGGAGCAATCAGCCCCAGCATTTT; CDR3: CASSYHTGSNQPQHF
V: TRBV12-3/TRBV12-4; D: -; size: -; J: TRBJ2-7; DNA: TGTGCCAGCAGTTTCGGGTACGAGCAGTACTTC; CDR3: CASSFGYEQYF
V: TRBV27; D: -; size: -; J: TRBJ2-3; DNA: TGTGCCAGCAGTTTATTAAACACAGATACGCAGTATTTT; CDR3: CASSLLNTDTQYF
V: TRBV6-5; D: -; size: -; J: TRBJ1-5; DNA: TGTGCCAGCAGTTACTCCGCTGGGGCCCATCAGCCCCAGCATTTT; CDR3: CASSYSAGAHQPQHF
V: TRBV6-5; D: -; size: -; J: TRBJ1-2; DNA: TGTGCCAGCAGTTACTCCAGGAACTATGGCTACACCTTC; CDR3: CASSYSRNYGYTF
V: TRBV5-5; D: TRBD1; size: -; J: TRBJ1-3; DNA: TGTGCCAGCAGCTTGACAGGGGGCGTCGACACCATATATTTT; CDR3: CASSLTGGVDTIYF
V: TRBV10-1; D: -; size: -; J: TRBJ2-5; DNA: TGCGCCAGCAGTGACCCAGCGTACCAAGAGACCCAGTACTTC; CDR3: CASSDPAYQETQYF
V: TRBV7-9; D: -; size: -; J: TRBJ2-2; DNA: TGTGCCAGCAGCTCCAGCTTGAAGGCGGAAAACACCGGGGAGCTGTTTTTT; CDR3: CASSSSLKAENTGELFF
V: TRBV19; D: -; size: -; J: TRBJ1-3; DNA: TGTGCCAGCTCACCAGGCGACTCTGGAAACACCATATATTTT; CDR3: CASSPGDSGNTIYF
V: TRBV6-5; D: -; size: -; J: TRBJ2-7; DNA: TGTGCCAGCAGTTACATTTCCGGGACACGGGATTACGAGCAGTACTTC; CDR3: CASSYISGTRDYEQYF
V: TRBV15; D: -; size: medium-sized; J: TRBJ1-4; DNA: TGTGCCACCAGCAGAGAGAGACTGTTTTTT; CDR3: CATSRERLFF
V: TRBV5-6; D: -; size: -; J: TRBJ2-7; DNA: TGTGCCAGCAGCTTGCCCTGGAGGCAGACCTACGAGCAGTACTTC; CDR3: CASSLPWRQTYEQYF
V: TRBV6-2/TRBV6-3; D: -; size: once; J: TRBJ1-1; DNA: TGTGCCAGCAGTTACTCGATGGGGCAGGGTCGACCTGAAGCTTTCTTT; CDR3: CASSYSMGQGRPEAFF
V: TRBV7-9; D: -; size: -; J: TRBJ2-1; DNA: TGTGCCAGCAGCTGGGCCCATGAGCAGTTCTTC; CDR3: CASSWAHEQFF
V: TRBV4-1; D: TRBD1; size: -; J: TRBJ1-6; DNA: TGCGCCAGCAGCCAAGTCGGGACAGGGCGAAATTCACCCCTCCACTTT; CDR3: CASSQVGTGRNSPLHF
V: TRBV27; D: -; size: -; J: TRBJ1-6; DNA: TGTGCCAGCTTGTCTGTGAGTGGGGGCACGAATTCACCCCTCCACTTT; CDR3: CASLSVSGGTNSPLHF
V: TRBV7-3; D: TRBD1; size: -; J: TRBJ2-1; DNA: TGTGCCAGCAGCCCGGGACAGCCTCCCAATGAGCAGTTCTTC; CDR3: CASSPGQPPNEQFF
V: TRBV7-9; D: -; size: -; J: TRBJ1-2; DNA: TGTGCCAGCACTCCCGGGGGGGTCGGCTATGGCTACACCTTC; CDR3: CASTPGGVGYGYTF
V: TRBV7-2; D: TRBD1; size: -; J: TRBJ2-2; DNA: TGTGCCAGCAGCGACCGACAGGGTTTGTTCGGGGAGCTGTTTTTT; CDR3: CASSDRQGLFGELFF
V: TRBV11-2; D: -; size: -; J: TRBJ1-2; DNA: TGTGCCAGCAGCTTAGATCGGGGACAACGGGACACCTTC; CDR3: CASSLDRGQRDTF
V: TRBV29-1; D: -; size: -; J: TRBJ1-1; DNA: TGCAGCGTCGCACCTTTGGGGGGGAGGGTCACTGAAGCTTTCTTT; CDR3: CSVAPLGGRVTEAFF
V: TRBV9; D: -; size: -; J: TRBJ1-2; DNA: TGTGCCAGCAGCGTAGGGACTGATTATGGCTACACCTTC; CDR3: CASSVGTDYGYTF
V: TRBV9; D: -; size: -; J: TRBJ1-1; DNA: TGTGCCAGCAGCGTAGGGGACAAAGCGGAGACTTTCTTT; CDR3: CASSVGDKAETFF
V: TRBV12-3/TRBV12-4; D: -; size: -; J: TRBJ1-5; DNA: TGTGCCAGCAGTTCAGGGGCACATCAGCCCCAGCATTTT; CDR3: CASSSGAHQPQHF
V: TRBV6-1; D: -; size: -; J: TRBJ1-4; DNA: TGTGCCAGCAGTGAAGCGCTTCGCGGCAGCGGGGATGAAAAACTGTTTTTT; CDR3: CASSEALRGSGDEKLFF
V: TRBV11-2; D: TRBD1; size: -; J: TRBJ2-7; DNA: TGTGCCAGCAGCTTAATGCCCGGACAGGGGACGACCGAGACCTACGAGCAGTACTTC; CDR3: CASSLMPGQGTTETYEQYF
V: TRBV4-3; D: -; size: -; J: TRBJ1-4; DNA: TGCGCCAGCAGCCAAGAGGGCCGGGGGAAGGAAAAACTGTTTTTT; CDR3: CASSQEGRGKEKLFF
V: TRBV5-1; D: TRBD1; size: -; J: TRBJ2-7; DNA: TGCGCCAGCAGCAAAACCGGGACAGGGGGCCACGAGCAGTACTTC; CDR3: CASSKTGTGGHEQYF
V: TRBV24-1; D: TRBD1; size: -; J: TRBJ1-5; DNA: TGTGCCACCAGTAAGGGTGGTTCTTACCAGACAGGGACTAGCAATCAGCCCCAGCATTTT; CDR3: CATSKGGSYQTGTSNQPQHF
V: TRBV11-2; D: -; size: -; J: TRBJ1-4; DNA: TGTGCCAGCAGCTTAGGGTCCCCTGACAGTCCAACTAATGAAAAACTGTTTTTT; CDR3: CASSLGSPDSPTNEKLFF
V: TRBV9; D: -; size: -; J: TRBJ1-3; DNA: TGTGCCAGCAGCTCAGCCCCCCGGGGGGCGGAGGGAAACACCATATATTTT; CDR3: CASSSAPRGAEGNTIYF